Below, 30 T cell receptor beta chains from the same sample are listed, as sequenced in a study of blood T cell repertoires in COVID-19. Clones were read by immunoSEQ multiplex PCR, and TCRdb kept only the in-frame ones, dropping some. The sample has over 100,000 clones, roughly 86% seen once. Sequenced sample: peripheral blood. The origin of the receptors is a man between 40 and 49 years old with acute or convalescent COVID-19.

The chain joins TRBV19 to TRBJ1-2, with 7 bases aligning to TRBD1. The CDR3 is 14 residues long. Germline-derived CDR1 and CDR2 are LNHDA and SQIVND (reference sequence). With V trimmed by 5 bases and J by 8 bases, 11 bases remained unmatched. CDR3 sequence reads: CASSGQVSSYGYTF. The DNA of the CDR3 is TGTGCCAGTAGTGGACAGGTCTCCTCCTACGGCTACACCTTC.

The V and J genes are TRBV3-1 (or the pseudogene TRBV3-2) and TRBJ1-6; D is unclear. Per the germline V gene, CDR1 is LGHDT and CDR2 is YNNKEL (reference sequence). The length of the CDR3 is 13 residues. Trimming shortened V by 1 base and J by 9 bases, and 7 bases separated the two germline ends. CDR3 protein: CASSQVSGSPLHF. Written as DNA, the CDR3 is TGTGCCAGCAGCCAAGTGAGCGGTTCACCCCTCCACTTT.

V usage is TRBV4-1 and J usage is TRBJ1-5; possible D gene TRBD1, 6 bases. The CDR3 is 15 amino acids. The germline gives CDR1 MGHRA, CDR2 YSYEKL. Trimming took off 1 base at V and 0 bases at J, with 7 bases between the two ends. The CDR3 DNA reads TGCGCCAGCAGCCAAGGGGACACTAGCAATCAGCCCCAGCATTTT. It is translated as CASSQGDTSNQPQHF.

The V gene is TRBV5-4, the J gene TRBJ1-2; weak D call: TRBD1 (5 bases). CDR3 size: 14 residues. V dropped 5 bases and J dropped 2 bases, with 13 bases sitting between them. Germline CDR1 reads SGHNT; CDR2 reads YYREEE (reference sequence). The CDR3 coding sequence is TGTGCCAGCAGTCTCATCGGGGGGAACTATGGCTACACCTTC. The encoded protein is CASSLIGGNYGYTF.

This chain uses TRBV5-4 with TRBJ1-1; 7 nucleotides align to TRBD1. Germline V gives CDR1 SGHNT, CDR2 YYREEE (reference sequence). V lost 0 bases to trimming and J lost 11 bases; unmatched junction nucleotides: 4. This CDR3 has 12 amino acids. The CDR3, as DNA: TGTGCCAGCAGCTTGGTAGGGGGCCTGGCTTTCTTT. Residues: CASSLVGGLAFF.

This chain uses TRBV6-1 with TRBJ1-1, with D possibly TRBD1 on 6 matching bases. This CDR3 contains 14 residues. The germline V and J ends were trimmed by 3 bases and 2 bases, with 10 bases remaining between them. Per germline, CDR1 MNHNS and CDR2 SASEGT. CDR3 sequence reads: CASSDVGGNTEAFF. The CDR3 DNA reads TGTGCCAGCAGTGATGTAGGGGGTAACACTGAAGCTTTCTTT.

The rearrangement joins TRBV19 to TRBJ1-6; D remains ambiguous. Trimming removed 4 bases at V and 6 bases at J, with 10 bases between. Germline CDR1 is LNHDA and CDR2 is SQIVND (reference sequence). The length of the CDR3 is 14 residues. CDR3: CASSTTGRNSPLHF. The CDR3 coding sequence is TGTGCCAGTAGTACCACGGGTCGTAATTCACCCCTCCACTTT.

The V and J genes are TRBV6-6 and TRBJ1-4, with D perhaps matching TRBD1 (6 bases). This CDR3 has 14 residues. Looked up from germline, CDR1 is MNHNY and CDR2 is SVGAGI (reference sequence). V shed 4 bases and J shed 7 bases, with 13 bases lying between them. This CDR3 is CASSLLRGGEKLFF. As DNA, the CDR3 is TGTGCCAGCAGTTTGCTCAGGGGCGGTGAAAAACTGTTTTTT.

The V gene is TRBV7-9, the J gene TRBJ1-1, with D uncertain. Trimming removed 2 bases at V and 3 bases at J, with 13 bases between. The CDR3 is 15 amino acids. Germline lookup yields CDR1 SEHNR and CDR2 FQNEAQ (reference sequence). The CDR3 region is CASSLFGSRDTEAFF. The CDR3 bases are TGTGCCAGCAGCTTATTCGGGAGTAGGGACACTGAAGCTTTCTTT.

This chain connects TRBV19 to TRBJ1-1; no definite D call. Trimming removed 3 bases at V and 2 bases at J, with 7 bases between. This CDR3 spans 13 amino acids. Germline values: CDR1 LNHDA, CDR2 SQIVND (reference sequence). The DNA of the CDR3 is TGTGCCAGTAGTATTACAGCTAACACTGAAGCTTTCTTT. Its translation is CASSITANTEAFF.

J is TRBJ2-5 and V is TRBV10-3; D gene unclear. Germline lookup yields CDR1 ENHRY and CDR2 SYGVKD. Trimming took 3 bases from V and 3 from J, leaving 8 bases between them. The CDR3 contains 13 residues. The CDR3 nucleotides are TGTGCCATCAGTGACGAGGTAGAAGAGACCCAGTACTTC. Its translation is CAISDEVEETQYF.

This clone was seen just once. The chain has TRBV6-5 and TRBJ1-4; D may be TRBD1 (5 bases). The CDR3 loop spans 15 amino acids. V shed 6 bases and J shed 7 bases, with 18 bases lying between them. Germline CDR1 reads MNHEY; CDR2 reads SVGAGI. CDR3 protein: CASRPVGGSGEKLFF. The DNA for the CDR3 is TGTGCCAGCAGACCCGTGGGGGGATCAGGTGAAAAACTGTTTTTT.

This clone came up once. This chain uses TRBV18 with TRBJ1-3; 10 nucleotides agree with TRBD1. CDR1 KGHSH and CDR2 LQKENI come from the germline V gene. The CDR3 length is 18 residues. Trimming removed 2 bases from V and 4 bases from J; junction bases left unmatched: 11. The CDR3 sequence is CASSPNPTGGAGGNTIYF. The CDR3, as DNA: TGTGCCAGCTCACCAAACCCGACAGGGGGCGCGGGCGGAAACACCATATATTTT.

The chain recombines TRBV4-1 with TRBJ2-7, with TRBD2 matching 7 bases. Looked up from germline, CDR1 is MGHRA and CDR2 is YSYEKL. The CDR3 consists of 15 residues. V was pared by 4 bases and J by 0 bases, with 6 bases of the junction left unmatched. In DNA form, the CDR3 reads TGCGCCAGCAGCCCCGGACTAGGGAGCTCCTACGAGCAGTACTTC. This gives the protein CASSPGLGSSYEQYF.

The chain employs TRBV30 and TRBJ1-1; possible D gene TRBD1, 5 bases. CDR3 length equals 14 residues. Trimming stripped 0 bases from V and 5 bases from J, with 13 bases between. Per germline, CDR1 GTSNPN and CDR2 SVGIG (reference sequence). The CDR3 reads CAWSVRSGRTEAFF. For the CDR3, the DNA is TGTGCCTGGAGTGTACGTTCAGGGAGGACTGAAGCTTTCTTT.

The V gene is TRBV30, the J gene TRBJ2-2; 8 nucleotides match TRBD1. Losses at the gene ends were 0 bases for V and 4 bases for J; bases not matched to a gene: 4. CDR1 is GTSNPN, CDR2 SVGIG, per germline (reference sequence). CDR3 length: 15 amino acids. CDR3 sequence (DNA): TGTGCCTGGAGTGTGGATACAGGGGGCACCGGGGAGCTGTTTTTT. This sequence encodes CAWSVDTGGTGELFF. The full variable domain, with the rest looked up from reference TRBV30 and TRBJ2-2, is SQTIHQWPATLVQPVGSPLSLECTVEGTSNPNLYWYRQAAGRGLQLLFYSVGIGQISSEVPQNLSASRPQDRQFILSSKKLLLSDSGFYLCAWSVDTGGTGELFFGEGSRLTVL.

Here the CDR3 reads CATRGLRQGRTEAFF. The DNA of the CDR3 is TGTGCCACCAGAGGGTTAAGACAGGGGCGGACTGAAGCTTTCTTT. This sequence joins TRBV15 and TRBJ1-1; 8 nucleotides agree with TRBD1. V shed 6 bases, J shed 5 bases, and the junction held 11 bases outside the gene matches. CDR3 length: 15 residues. Germline CDR1 LNHNV, CDR2 YYDKDF (reference sequence). Using reference TRBV15 and TRBJ1-1 for the parts outside the CDR3, the full variable domain is DAMVIQNPRYQVTQFGKPVTLSCSQTLNHNVMYWYQQKSSQAPKLLFHYYDKDFNNEADTPDNFQSRRPNTSFCFLDIRSPGLGDTAMYLCATRGLRQGRTEAFFGQGTRLTVV.

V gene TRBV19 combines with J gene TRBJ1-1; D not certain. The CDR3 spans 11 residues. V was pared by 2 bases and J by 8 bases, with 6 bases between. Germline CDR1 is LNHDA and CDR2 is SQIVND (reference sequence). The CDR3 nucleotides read TGTGCCAGTAGTATACCCAGGGAAGCTTTCTTT. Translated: CASSIPREAFF.

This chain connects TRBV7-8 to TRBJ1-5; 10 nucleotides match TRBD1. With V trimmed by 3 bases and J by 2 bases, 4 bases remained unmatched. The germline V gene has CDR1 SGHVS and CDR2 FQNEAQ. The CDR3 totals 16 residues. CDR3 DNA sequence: TGTGCCAGCAGCTTTAGACAGGGGGCCGGCAATCAGCCCCAGCATTTT. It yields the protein CASSFRQGAGNQPQHF.

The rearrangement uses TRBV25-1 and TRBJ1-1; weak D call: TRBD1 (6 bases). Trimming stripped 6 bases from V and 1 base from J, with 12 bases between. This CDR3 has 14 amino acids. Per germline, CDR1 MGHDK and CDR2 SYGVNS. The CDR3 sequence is CASRLTGRNTEAFF. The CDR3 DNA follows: TGTGCCAGCAGACTAACAGGGCGGAACACTGAAGCTTTCTTT.

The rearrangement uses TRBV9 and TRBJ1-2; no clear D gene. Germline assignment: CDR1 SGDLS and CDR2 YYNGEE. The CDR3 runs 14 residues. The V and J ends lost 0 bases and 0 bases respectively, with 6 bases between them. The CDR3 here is CASSVGEANYGYTF. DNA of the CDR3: TGTGCCAGCAGCGTAGGCGAGGCTAACTATGGCTACACCTTC.

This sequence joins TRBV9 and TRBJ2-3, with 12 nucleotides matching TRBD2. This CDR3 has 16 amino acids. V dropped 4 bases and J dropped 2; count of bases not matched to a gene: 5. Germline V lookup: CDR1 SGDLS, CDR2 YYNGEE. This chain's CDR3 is CASSPRLAGVTDTQYF. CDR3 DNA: TGTGCCAGCAGCCCTCGACTAGCGGGGGTCACAGATACGCAGTATTTT.

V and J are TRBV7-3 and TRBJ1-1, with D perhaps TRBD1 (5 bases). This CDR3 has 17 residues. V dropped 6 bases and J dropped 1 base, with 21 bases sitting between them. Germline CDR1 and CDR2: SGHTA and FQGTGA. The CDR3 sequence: CASSYLWLQEKNTEAFF. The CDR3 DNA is TGTGCCAGCAGTTATCTTTGGTTACAGGAGAAGAACACTGAAGCTTTCTTT.

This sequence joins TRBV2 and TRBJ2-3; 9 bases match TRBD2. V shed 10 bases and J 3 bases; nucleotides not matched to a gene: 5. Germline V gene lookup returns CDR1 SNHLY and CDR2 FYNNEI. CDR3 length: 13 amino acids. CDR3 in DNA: TGTGCCACAGGACTAGCGAGGACAGATACGCAGTATTTT. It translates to CATGLARTDTQYF.

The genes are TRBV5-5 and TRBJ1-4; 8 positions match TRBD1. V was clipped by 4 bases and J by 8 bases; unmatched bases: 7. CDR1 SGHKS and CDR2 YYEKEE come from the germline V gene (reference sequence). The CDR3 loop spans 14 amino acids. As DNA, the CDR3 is TGTGCCAGCAGCGACAGGGGAAGTTGGGAAAAACTGTTTTTT. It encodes CASSDRGSWEKLFF.

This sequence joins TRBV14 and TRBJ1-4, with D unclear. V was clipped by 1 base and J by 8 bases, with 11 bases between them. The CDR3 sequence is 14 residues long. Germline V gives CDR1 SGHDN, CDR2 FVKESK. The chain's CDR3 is CASSQVPENEKLFF. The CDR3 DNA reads TGTGCCAGCAGCCAAGTCCCCGAGAACGAAAAACTGTTTTTT.

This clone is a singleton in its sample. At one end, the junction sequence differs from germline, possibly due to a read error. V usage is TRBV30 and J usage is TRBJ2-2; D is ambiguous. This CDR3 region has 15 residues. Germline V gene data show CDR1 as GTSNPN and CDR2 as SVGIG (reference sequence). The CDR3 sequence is CAWSVLPANAGELFF. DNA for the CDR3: TGTGCCTGGAGTGTACTCCCCGCGAACGCCGGGGAGCTGTTTTTT.

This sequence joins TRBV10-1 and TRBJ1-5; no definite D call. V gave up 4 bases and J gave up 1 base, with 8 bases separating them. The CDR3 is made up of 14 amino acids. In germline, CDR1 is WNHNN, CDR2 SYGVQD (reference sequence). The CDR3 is CASSAGNSNQPQHF. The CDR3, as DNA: TGCGCCAGCAGTGCCGGGAACAGCAATCAGCCCCAGCATTTT.

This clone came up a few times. CDR3 nucleotides: TGTGCCAGCGCCACAGGGTTATGGCAGCCCCAGCATTTT. It encodes CASATGLWQPQHF. The chain couples TRBV2 to TRBJ1-5; D is perhaps TRBD1 (6 bases). The CDR3 covers 13 residues. V was shortened by 8 bases and J by 7 bases, with 15 bases between the two germline ends. CDR1 and CDR2 from the germline V gene are SNHLY and FYNNEI.

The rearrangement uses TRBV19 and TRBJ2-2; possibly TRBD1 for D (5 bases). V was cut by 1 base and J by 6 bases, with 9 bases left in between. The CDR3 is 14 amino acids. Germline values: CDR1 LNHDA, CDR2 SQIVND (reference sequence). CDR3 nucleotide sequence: TGTGCCAGTAGTATAGCGCAAGGGGCCGGGGAGCTGTTTTTT. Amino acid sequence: CASSIAQGAGELFF.